This section outlines one T cell receptor (beta chain) sequence together with its context. The antigen is undetermined. 13 Jbeta primers and 60 Vbeta primers were used for the PCR. Sequencing used immunoSEQ multiplex PCR; TCRdb keeps in-frame clones, though not all of them. The sample holds some 70,000 clones; approximately 84% are singletons and the top ten take roughly 2.3%. The data were obtained in a study of cytomegalovirus exposure and HLA in healthy donors. Points from the study as a whole: What was likely a sequencing artifact was a cluster of highly shared sequence variants.

The CDR3 extends over 15 amino acids. V trimming: 5 bases; J trimming: 4 bases; junction bases outside the gene matches: 6. The germline V gene has CDR1 LNHDA and CDR2 SQIVND (reference sequence). This chain connects TRBV19 to TRBJ2-2, with 8 bases matching TRBD1. Sequenced: PBMCs. This sequence originates from a woman aged 45-60 years in good health and CMV-seronegative. The CDR3 protein is CASSGRGRTTGELFF. The CDR3 coding sequence is TGTGCCAGTAGTGGCAGGGGGCGCACCACCGGGGAGCTGTTTTTT.